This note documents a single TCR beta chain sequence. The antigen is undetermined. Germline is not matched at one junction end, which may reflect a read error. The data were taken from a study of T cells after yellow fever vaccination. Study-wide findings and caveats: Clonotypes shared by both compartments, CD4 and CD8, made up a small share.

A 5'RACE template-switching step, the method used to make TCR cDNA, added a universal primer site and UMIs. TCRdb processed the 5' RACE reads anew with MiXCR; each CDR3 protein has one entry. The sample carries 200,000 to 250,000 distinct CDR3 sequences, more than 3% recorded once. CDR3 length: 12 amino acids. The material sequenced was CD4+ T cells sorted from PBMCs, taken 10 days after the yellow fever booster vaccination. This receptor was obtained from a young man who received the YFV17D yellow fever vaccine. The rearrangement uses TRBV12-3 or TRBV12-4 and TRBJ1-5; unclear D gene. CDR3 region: CASSTREQPRHF. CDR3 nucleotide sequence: TGTGCCAGCAGTACCCGTGAGCAGCCCCGGCATTTT.